The 14 T cell receptor beta chains in this list originate from one sample, sequenced in a study of spatial heterogeneity in lung cancer (dated by TCRdb to between 2018 and 2021). Reading the label with the study, this specimen's time point is: sample taken at primary tumor resection. Receptor amplification or capture employed 5' RACE. The data were produced on a NextSeq 500. Through fastp at Q25 and MiXCR, TCRdb rebuilt clones from the public reads, retaining in-frame beta chains. Duplicate CDR3 protein sequences are folded into a single record with the most common DNA and genes. The sample table contains 17,000 or so distinct CDR3 sequences; only one count was recorded for 6.2% of them. Of the sample, approximately 6.8% is held by the ten largest clones. The research as a whole found: A correlation was observed between the number of expanded intratumoral alpha and beta TCRs and the tumor nonsynonymous mutation count.

Their antigens are not known. Here the sequenced sample was lung tumor tissue, taken at surgery. These receptors were collected from a male donor with early-stage non-small cell lung cancer.

This clonotype was detected many times. This beta chain came through as a stray read in a library set up for alpha chains, and its size says little. The V gene is TRBV24-1, the J gene TRBJ1-2; 9 bases map to TRBD1. Trimming cost V 0 bases and J 9 bases; bases outside gene matches: 7. The CDR3 is 15 amino acids. Germline assignment: CDR1 KGHDR and CDR2 SFDVKD. The CDR3 sequence is CATSDLSFTGGSYTF. The CDR3 nucleotides are TGTGCCACCAGTGATTTGTCATTTACAGGGGGCAGCTACACCTTC.

At least ten counts were recorded for this clonotype. A library prepared for alpha chains yielded this beta chain as an off-target read; its size is of little meaning. J is TRBJ2-5 and V is TRBV18; tentatively, D is TRBD2 (6 bases). V shed 1 base and J shed 3 bases, with 15 bases lying between them. Germline assignment: CDR1 KGHSH and CDR2 LQKENI. The CDR3 is 16 residues long. CDR3 protein: CASSPLLASSKETQYF. The CDR3, as DNA: TGTGCCAGCTCACCACTCCTAGCGAGTTCTAAAGAGACCCAGTACTTC.

This clonotype has ten or more counts. The library was prepared for alpha chains; this beta chain is a stray read, so its frequency means little. The CDR3 DNA follows: TGTGCCAGCAGTTTAGGGGGACAGGGCTACGAGCAGTACTTC. It specifies CASSLGGQGYEQYF. V and J are TRBV12-3 or TRBV12-4 and TRBJ2-7, with 9 bases lining up with TRBD1. CDR3 size: 14 residues. V trimming: 1 base; J trimming: 3 bases; junction bases outside the gene matches: 1.

This clonotype was observed many times. For a library built for alpha chains, this beta chain is a stray read; little rests on its size. The CDR3 bases are TGTGCCAGCAAGGTAGGGACAGCGAGCTATGGCTACACCTTC. It codes for CASKVGTASYGYTF. The genes are TRBV28 and TRBJ1-2, with 7 positions matching TRBD1. Germline CDR1 MDHEN, CDR2 SYDVKM. The V gene end was trimmed by 7 bases and the J gene end by 4 bases; junction bases not matched to a gene: 9. This CDR3 contains 14 residues.

Turning to this clonotype: This may arise from a read error, as a much more abundant clone is one base away. Little can be read into the size of this beta chain, an off-target read in a library designed for alpha chains. The chain links TRBV19 to TRBJ1-5; the D gene is possibly TRBD1 (6 bases). This CDR3 spans 14 amino acids. Germline-derived CDR1 and CDR2 are LNHDA and SQIVND (reference sequence). The CDR3 nucleotides are TGTACCAGTAGCGAACAGGGAGGGAACCAGCCCCAGCATTTT. This encodes CTSSEQGGNQPQHF.

This clonotype was detected ten times or more. This beta chain appears as a stray read in a library generated for alpha chains; its size is not informative. The chain's CDR3 is CASSLSSGSSYEQYF. For the CDR3, the DNA is TGTGCCAGCAGCTTGAGCAGCGGTAGCTCCTACGAGCAGTACTTC. The chain has TRBV7-2 and TRBJ2-7; D is possibly TRBD2 (5 bases). Germline CDR1 and CDR2: SGHTA and FQGNSA. The CDR3 extends over 15 amino acids. Trimming took off 3 bases at V and 0 bases at J, with 12 bases between the two ends.

In this sample, this clonotype turned up many times. As an off-target read in a library built for alpha chains, this beta chain has a frequency of little significance. The genes are TRBV4-2 and TRBJ1-3; TRBD1 is a possible D gene (5 bases). Germline V gives CDR1 LGHNA, CDR2 YNFKEQ. The CDR3 runs to 16 residues. The V gene lost 0 bases and the J gene lost 0 bases, with 9 bases spanning the gap. CDR3 nucleotide sequence: TGTGCCAGCAGCCAAGATATGGGGGACTCTGGAAACACCATATATTTT. Amino acids: CASSQDMGDSGNTIYF.

This clonotype has only a few counts. The library was prepared for alpha chains; this beta chain is a stray read, so its frequency means little. The chain links TRBV20-1 to TRBJ2-7, with D maybe TRBD2 (5 bases). Germline V gene data show CDR1 as DFQATT and CDR2 as SNEGSKA (reference sequence). The germline V and J ends were trimmed by 5 bases and 5 bases, with 13 bases remaining between them. The CDR3 totals 12 residues. Here the CDR3 reads CSAPGRGDEQYF. The CDR3 coding sequence is TGCAGTGCTCCCGGCCGGGGAGACGAGCAGTACTTC.

This clonotype appeared many times. The library was built for alpha chains, so this beta chain is an off-target read and its size means little. The genes are TRBV7-9 and TRBJ1-6; D ambiguous. The CDR3 runs 15 residues. Germline CDR1 SEHNR, CDR2 FQNEAQ (reference sequence). V lost 0 bases to trimming and J lost 6 bases, with 9 bases between them. CDR3 in amino acids: CASSLARDLNSPLHF. As DNA, the CDR3 is TGTGCCAGCAGCTTAGCGCGCGACCTTAATTCACCCCTCCACTTT.

This clonotype was seen repeatedly, ten times or more. The size of this beta chain means little, since it is a stray read in a library made for alpha chains. The chain links TRBV15 to TRBJ2-1; the match to TRBD2 covers 11 bases. CDR1 and CDR2 from the germline V gene are LNHNV and YYDKDF (reference sequence). V lost 3 bases to trimming and J lost 5 bases; unmatched junction nucleotides: 9. CDR3 length: 17 amino acids. The CDR3 bases are TGTGCCACCAGCAGGGGTTTCGCTAGCGGGAGGAACAATGAGCAGTTCTTC. Translated, it gives CATSRGFASGRNNEQFF.

Comments on this clonotype: With the library built for alpha chains, this beta chain is off target and its frequency is not meaningful. The gene calls are TRBV7-2 and TRBJ2-7; D gene ambiguous. Trimming left V 5 bases short and J 0 bases short, with 17 bases between. Germline values: CDR1 SGHTA, CDR2 FQGNSA. The CDR3 contains 16 residues. The CDR3 loop is CASSPKSRSNSYEQYF. CDR3 DNA: TGTGCCAGCAGCCCCAAGTCGAGGTCTAACTCCTACGAGCAGTACTTC.

Many counts were recorded for this clonotype. The junction shows a germline mismatch at one end, possibly a read error. The size of this beta chain means little, since it is a stray read in a library made for alpha chains. This chain links TRBV6-1 with TRBJ1-6, with D unclear. The germline gives CDR1 MNHNS, CDR2 SASEGT. CDR3 size: 15 residues. The CDR3 nucleotides are TGTGCCAGCAGAGAAGGCGCCGGGATGAATTCACCCCTCCACTTT. Its translation is CASREGAGMNSPLHF.

This clonotype was detected many times. Because the library targeted alpha chains, this beta chain is an off-target read whose size means little. The V call is TRBV7-3, the J call TRBJ1-2; 9 nucleotides line up with TRBD1. Germline lookup yields CDR1 SGHTA and CDR2 FQGTGA. The CDR3 covers 13 residues. Trimming at V came to 5 bases and at J to 8 bases, leaving 6 bases not matched to a gene. The chain's CDR3 is CASSEQGARGYTF. In nucleotides, the CDR3 is TGTGCCAGCAGCGAACAGGGGGCGAGAGGCTACACCTTC.

With respect to this clonotype: This beta chain turned up in a library designed for alpha chains; as an off-target read, its abundance says little. V usage is TRBV9 and J usage is TRBJ1-2, with D possibly being TRBD1 (5 bases). The V end lost 2 bases, the J end lost 2 bases, and 10 bases lay between the germline ends. CDR3 length: 14 amino acids. Germline V CDR1 and CDR2: SGDLS, YYNGEE. This CDR3 is CASSVYRQNYGYTF. Here the CDR3 DNA reads TGTGCCAGCAGCGTGTATAGACAGAACTATGGCTACACCTTC.